These T cell receptor beta chains were read from a single sample in a study of shared clonotypes between healthy human individuals. Profiled with immunoSEQ multiplex PCR; TCRdb holds only in-frame clones, not every one. The sample includes roughly 510,000 clones, roughly 79% of them seen just once. The material sequenced was PBMCs. These receptors all come from a woman aged 40 to 50 in good health. Some clones in this sample may be carry-over from other donors' samples. The CDR3 runs from the conserved cysteine through the conserved F or W. A D gene is named only where the DNA matches it firmly. Clone size appears in some rows only: once, few, many, or a class for an expanded clone.

CDR3 DNA	CDR3 protein	V gene	J gene	D gene	clone size
TGCGCCAGCAGCCTGGGACAGGGAGGAAATTCACCCCTCCACTTT	CASSLGQGGNSPLHF	TRBV4-1	TRBJ1-6	TRBD1	NA
TGTGCCAGCAGTGAATCCCGGGGACTTTACAATGAGCAGTTCTTC	CASSESRGLYNEQFF	TRBV25-1	TRBJ2-1	NA	NA
TGCAGCATTACTGAGGACACAGATACGCAGTATTTT	CSITEDTDTQYF	TRBV29-1	TRBJ2-3	NA	NA
TGTGCCAGCAATCTTAGCGGGCCTTCCTACGAGCAGTACTTC	CASNLSGPSYEQYF	TRBV6-1	TRBJ2-7	TRBD2	NA
TGTGCCAGCAGCTTAGCCCTTTCCGGGACAGGGTCTACTGGCTACACCTTC	CASSLALSGTGSTGYTF	TRBV7-9	TRBJ1-2	TRBD1	NA
TGTGCCAGCAGCTTAGACCCCGTCTCCCCAGGCGCAGATACGCAGTATTTT	CASSLDPVSPGADTQYF	TRBV7-9	TRBJ2-3	NA	NA
TGTGCCAGCAGTTCCCCGGGACTAGCGACTGAGCAGTTCTTC	CASSSPGLATEQFF	TRBV28	TRBJ2-1	TRBD2	once
TGCGCCAGCACCCCGACGGGGCCCTACGAGCAGTACTTC	CASTPTGPYEQYF	TRBV5-1	TRBJ2-7	NA	NA
TGCGCCAGCAGCATAATTGGTAGCGGGAGTGCAGATACGCAGTATTTT	CASSIIGSGSADTQYF	TRBV5-1	TRBJ2-3	TRBD2	NA
TGTGCCAGTAGTATCACTTCCAGGTCAACTAATGAAAAACTGTTTTTT	CASSITSRSTNEKLFF	TRBV19	TRBJ1-4	NA	NA
TGTGCCAGCAGTCCCTGGGACAGGGTCCACGAGCAGTACTTC	CASSPWDRVHEQYF	TRBV27	TRBJ2-7	TRBD1	NA
TGTGCCAGCTCATCCCCTAGCTGGGTGAATGAGCAGTTCTTC	CASSSPSWVNEQFF	TRBV18	TRBJ2-1	NA	NA
TGTGCCAGCTCACCTATTGGACAGGCCAACAATGAGCAGTTCTTC	CASSPIGQANNEQFF	TRBV18	TRBJ2-1	TRBD1	few
TGCGCCAGCAGCCCTGGGACAGGGGCATGGGGGACATCGGACGAGCAGTACTTC	CASSPGTGAWGTSDEQYF	TRBV5-1	TRBJ2-7	TRBD1	NA
TGTGCCAGCAGCCTTCCTAGACAGGGATACGACTATGGCTACACCTTC	CASSLPRQGYDYGYTF	TRBV4-2	TRBJ1-2	TRBD1	NA
TGTGCCAGTACTGGCAGGGGGGATCATCAGCCCCAGCATTTT	CASTGRGDHQPQHF	TRBV19	TRBJ1-5	TRBD1	NA
TGCGCCAGCAGCCAAGATTCGGCGTCTAGCGGAACATACAATGAGCAGTTCTTC	CASSQDSASSGTYNEQFF	TRBV4-3	TRBJ2-1	TRBD2	few
TGTGCCAGCAGCGTGTCCAGGGGGAATAACATTCAGTACTTC	CASSVSRGNNIQYF	TRBV9	TRBJ2-4	TRBD1	NA
TGTGCCAGTAGTGGTATCGGGACAGCCTCCTACGAGCAGTACTTC	CASSGIGTASYEQYF	TRBV19	TRBJ2-7	TRBD1	NA
TGTGCCAGCTCGCCCAGGGCACGAGATGAAGCTTTCTTT	CASSPRARDEAFF	TRBV18	TRBJ1-1	NA	NA
TGCGCCAGCAGCCAAGATACAACTAGCCCACCCCCCGATGAGCAGTTCTTC	CASSQDTTSPPPDEQFF	TRBV4-1	TRBJ2-1	NA	NA
TGTGCCAGCTCACCAGGGATCGAACAAGAGACCCAGTACTTC	CASSPGIEQETQYF	TRBV18	TRBJ2-5	NA	NA
TGTGCCAGCAGCCTGACGTGGGGGAAGGGCACCGGGGAGCTGTTTTTT	CASSLTWGKGTGELFF	TRBV7-9	TRBJ2-2	NA	NA
TGTGCCAGCAGTTTAGTTCAGAACTCTGGGGCCAACGTCCTGACTTTC	CASSLVQNSGANVLTF	TRBV27	TRBJ2-6	NA	few
TGTGCCAGCCAGGGTTGGGGCATGAGCTCCTACGAGCAGTACTTC	CASQGWGMSSYEQYF	TRBV28	TRBJ2-7	NA	NA
TGTGCCAGCAGCCCCACTCTAGCGGGAGCCCCCGAGCAGTACTTC	CASSPTLAGAPEQYF	TRBV7-2	TRBJ2-7	TRBD2	NA
TGTGCCAGCAGAGGGGATCCTAACTATGGCTACACCTTC	CASRGDPNYGYTF	TRBV5-8	TRBJ1-2	NA	NA
TGTGCCAGCAGTTTATTCACAGGGGGATACAATGAGCAGTTCTTC	CASSLFTGGYNEQFF	TRBV27	TRBJ2-1	TRBD1	once
TGTGCCAGCAGCTCTTACCAGGGGACAGGCAATCAGCCCCAGCATTTT	CASSSYQGTGNQPQHF	TRBV28	TRBJ1-5	TRBD1	NA
TGTGCCAGCAGCCCAGACAGGACGAACACTGAAGCTTTCTTT	CASSPDRTNTEAFF	TRBV6-1	TRBJ1-1	NA	NA
TGTGCCAGCAGTTCTACCCGGAGCTCCTACGAGCAGTACTTC	CASSSTRSSYEQYF	TRBV27	TRBJ2-7	NA	NA
TGTGCCAGCAGCTTGGTAGCGGGCCTAGAGACCCAGTACTTC	CASSLVAGLETQYF	TRBV5-5	TRBJ2-5	TRBD2	NA
TGCAGTGCCAATAAAAACAATGAGCAGTTCTTC	CSANKNNEQFF	TRBV20-1	TRBJ2-1	NA	NA
TGTGCCAGTAGTATCGGCCAGCGCAATCAGCCCCAGCATTTT	CASSIGQRNQPQHF	TRBV19	TRBJ1-5	NA	NA
TGTGCCAGCAGTGACGACAGCTACGAGCAGTACTTC	CASSDDSYEQYF	TRBV2	TRBJ2-7	NA	NA
TGCGCCAGCAACACAGGGGGCAACGAGCAGTACTTC	CASNTGGNEQYF	TRBV10-2	TRBJ2-7	TRBD1	NA
TGTGCCATCAGTACAGGGGCGGGGGAGACCCAGTACTTC	CAISTGAGETQYF	TRBV10-3	TRBJ2-5	NA	NA
TGCAGCATTAGAGGGAGGGGGACCGGGGAGCTGTTTTTT	CSIRGRGTGELFF	TRBV29-1	TRBJ2-2	NA	NA
TGCAGCGTTGCTGACCTCCGGGGCAATGAGCAGTTCTTC	CSVADLRGNEQFF	TRBV29-1	TRBJ2-1	NA	NA
TGCGCCAGCAGCTTTATGGGCGGGAGCTACGAGCAGTACTTC	CASSFMGGSYEQYF	TRBV5-1	TRBJ2-7	TRBD2	NA
TGTGCCAGCAGCTTAGCGGCCAAGTTGTTTTTT	CASSLAAKLFF	TRBV11-2	TRBJ1-4	NA	NA
TGTGCCAGCAGTCGGACAGTCTTCCAAGAGACCCAGTACTTC	CASSRTVFQETQYF	TRBV5-4	TRBJ2-5	NA	many